This T cell receptor beta chain is drawn from a study of T cells expressing NK-cell markers. After re-calling the 5' RACE reads, TCRdb lists one entry per CDR3 protein, DNA absent. The ten top clones account for about 10%, within a sample of about 390,000 distinct CDR3 sequences. The sequence was obtained from a woman in her forties or fifties in good health. Specimen: blood T cells: a sorted CD56 or NKG2C T cell subset, CD4+ or CD8+ T cells, or bulk PBMC T cells (not recorded which).

CDR3 amino acids: CASSDRGRPFSPLHF. The chain is built from TRBV6-1 and TRBJ1-6. CDR3 length: 15 residues. Germline CDR1 is MNHNS and CDR2 is SASEGT.